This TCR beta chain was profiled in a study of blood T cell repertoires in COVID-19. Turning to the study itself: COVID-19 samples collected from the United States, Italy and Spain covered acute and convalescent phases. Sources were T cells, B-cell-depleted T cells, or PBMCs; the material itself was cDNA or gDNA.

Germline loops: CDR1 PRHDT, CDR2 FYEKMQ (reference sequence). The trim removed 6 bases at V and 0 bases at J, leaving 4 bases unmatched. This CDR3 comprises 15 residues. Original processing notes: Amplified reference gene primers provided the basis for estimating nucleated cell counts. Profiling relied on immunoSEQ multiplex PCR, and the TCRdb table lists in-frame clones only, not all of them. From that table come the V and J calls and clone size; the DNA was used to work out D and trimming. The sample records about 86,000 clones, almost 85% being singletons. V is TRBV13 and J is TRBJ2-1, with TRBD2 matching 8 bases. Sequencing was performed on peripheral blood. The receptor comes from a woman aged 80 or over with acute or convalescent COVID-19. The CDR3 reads CASRPSGGSYNEQFF. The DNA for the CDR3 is TGTGCCAGCAGACCAAGCGGGGGCTCCTACAATGAGCAGTTCTTC.